A selection of T cell receptor beta chains follows, all from one sample in a study of shared clonotypes between healthy human individuals. Sequencing used immunoSEQ multiplex PCR; TCRdb keeps in-frame clones, though not all of them. The sample shows 660,000 or so clones, about 96% of them seen only once. The sequenced material came from naive CD8+ T cells sorted from blood. All receptors come from a young woman in good health. Each CDR3 is given with its conserved first and last residue. The D gene is left open where the match is weak. Clone size is not always given. Where it is, it says once, few, many or a class for expanded clones.

clone size	V gene	J gene	D gene	CDR3 protein	CDR3 DNA
-	TRBV19	TRBJ2-7	-	CASRDSLYYEQYF	TGTGCCAGTAGGGACAGTCTTTACTACGAGCAGTACTTC
-	TRBV4-1	TRBJ2-1	TRBD2	CASSPKLAGNPEQFF	TGCGCCAGCAGTCCCAAACTAGCGGGAAATCCCGAGCAGTTCTTC
-	TRBV11-2	TRBJ2-1	-	CASSLGHEQFF	TGTGCCAGCAGCTTAGGACATGAGCAGTTCTTC
-	TRBV6-1	TRBJ2-7	-	CASSELLGSDEQYF	TGTGCCAGCAGTGAACTGCTGGGTTCGGACGAGCAGTACTTC
few	TRBV7-2	TRBJ2-1	-	CASSSLVRLGNEQFF	TGTGCCAGCAGCTCGCTTGTGCGACTTGGGAATGAGCAGTTCTTC
-	TRBV19	TRBJ2-3	-	CASSISQGNKDTQYF	TGTGCCAGTAGTATAAGCCAGGGGAATAAGGATACGCAGTATTTT
-	TRBV27	TRBJ2-7	-	CASSWEGAYEQYF	TGTGCCAGCAGTTGGGAGGGGGCCTACGAGCAGTACTTC
-	TRBV7-2	TRBJ2-7	TRBD2	CASSPGLAVYEQYF	TGTGCCAGCAGCCCAGGACTAGCGGTATACGAGCAGTACTTC
-	TRBV15	TRBJ2-3	TRBD2	CATSRLPGGESVDTQYF	TGTGCCACCAGCAGATTACCTGGGGGGGAGTCGGTAGATACGCAGTATTTT
-	TRBV28	TRBJ1-1	-	CASGKLTRVSTEAFF	TGTGCCAGCGGCAAATTAACCAGGGTTTCAACTGAAGCTTTCTTT
-	TRBV30	TRBJ2-1	-	CAWTYGGNEQFF	TGTGCCTGGACCTACGGGGGCAATGAGCAGTTCTTC
-	TRBV30	TRBJ1-1	-	CAWSWGGDTEAFF	TGTGCCTGGAGTTGGGGTGGGGACACTGAAGCTTTCTTT
-	TRBV7-6	TRBJ1-6	TRBD1	CASSSGQGTSPLHF	TGTGCCAGCAGCTCCGGACAGGGTACTTCACCCCTCCACTTT
-	TRBV16	TRBJ2-3	TRBD2	CASGEVGTSGGAGTDTQYF	TGTGCCAGCGGAGAAGTCGGGACTAGCGGAGGGGCGGGCACAGATACGCAGTATTTT
-	TRBV19	TRBJ2-2	-	CASSIFLGTGELFF	TGTGCCAGTAGTATTTTTCTCGGGACTGGGGAGCTGTTTTTT
-	TRBV6-5	TRBJ2-3	-	CASSYLARSTDTQYF	TGTGCCAGCAGTTACCTAGCGAGGAGCACAGATACGCAGTATTTT
-	TRBV30	TRBJ1-5	-	CAWSGGTSSNQPQHF	TGTGCCTGGAGTGGAGGGACATCAAGCAATCAGCCCCAGCATTTT
-	TRBV19	TRBJ1-1	-	CASTPGVNTEAFF	TGTGCCAGTACCCCGGGGGTCAACACTGAAGCTTTCTTT
-	TRBV19	TRBJ2-5	-	CASSVTDSRVETQYF	TGTGCCAGTAGCGTCACGGACAGCCGCGTCGAGACCCAGTACTTC
-	TRBV10-3	TRBJ1-3	-	CAISDDRTSSGNTIYF	TGTGCCATCAGTGACGATAGGACATCTTCTGGAAACACCATATATTTT
-	TRBV6-1	TRBJ2-7	-	CASSEEEVLHPSYEQYF	TGTGCCAGCAGTGAAGAGGAAGTTTTGCACCCGTCCTACGAGCAGTACTTC
-	TRBV5-6	TRBJ1-2	-	CASSYTQGRLSGYTF	TGTGCCAGCAGCTACACGCAGGGGAGGCTTAGTGGCTACACCTTC
-	TRBV28	TRBJ2-7	TRBD2	CASSHSGSAHEQYF	TGTGCCAGCAGTCACAGCGGGAGTGCCCACGAGCAGTACTTC
-	TRBV15	TRBJ2-7	-	CATSSTVQGSYEQYF	TGTGCCACCAGCAGCACGGTACAGGGCTCCTACGAGCAGTACTTC
-	TRBV7-9	TRBJ1-5	-	CASSLGGNNQPQHF	TGTGCCAGCAGCTTAGGCGGTAACAATCAGCCCCAGCATTTT
-	TRBV5-4	TRBJ2-1	-	CASSLAFRGVYEQFF	TGTGCCAGCAGCTTGGCCTTCAGGGGTGTGTATGAGCAGTTCTTC
-	TRBV28	TRBJ2-7	-	CASSPNPSDEQYF	TGTGCCAGCAGTCCAAACCCCTCGGACGAGCAGTACTTC
-	TRBV6-1	TRBJ2-3	TRBD2	CASSEADPQREVVDTQYF	TGTGCCAGCAGTGAAGCGGACCCCCAACGGGAGGTAGTAGATACGCAGTATTTT
-	TRBV25-1	TRBJ2-7	-	CASSLNSGSEQYF	TGTGCCAGCAGTCTTAACTCGGGGTCCGAGCAGTACTTC
-	TRBV30	TRBJ2-7	TRBD1	CAWRANRGAYEQYF	TGTGCCTGGAGGGCTAACAGGGGAGCCTACGAGCAGTACTTC
-	TRBV14	TRBJ2-3	TRBD2	CASSQERAGVDTQYF	TGTGCCAGCAGCCAAGAGCGAGCGGGAGTCGATACGCAGTATTTT
once	TRBV7-9	TRBJ2-3	-	CASSSLTNTQYF	TGTGCCAGCAGCTCACTCACAAATACGCAGTATTTT
-	TRBV4-1	TRBJ1-2	-	CASSQAWTGRPYDGYTF	TGCGCCAGCAGCCAAGCATGGACGGGCAGGCCGTACGATGGCTACACCTTC
-	TRBV25-1	TRBJ1-1	-	CASSLPGDYTEAFF	TGTGCCAGCAGCCTCCCCGGGGACTACACTGAAGCTTTCTTT
-	TRBV28	TRBJ1-5	-	CASSLRGRQRYQPQHF	TGTGCCAGCAGTTTACGAGGTCGGCAGCGTTATCAGCCCCAGCATTTT
-	TRBV5-1	TRBJ2-2	TRBD2	CASSLVSERSGRIANTGELFF	TGCGCCAGCAGCTTGGTTTCTGAGAGGAGCGGGAGGATCGCGAACACCGGGGAGCTGTTTTTT
-	TRBV6-5	TRBJ2-7	-	CASSYSEGPGEQYF	TGTGCCAGCAGTTACTCAGAGGGTCCGGGTGAGCAGTACTTC
once	TRBV27	TRBJ2-1	-	CASSSGRNEQFF	TGTGCCAGCAGTTCGGGCCGCAATGAGCAGTTCTTC
-	TRBV6-5	TRBJ2-7	-	CASSYVAGLSREQYF	TGTGCCAGCAGTTACGTCGCAGGCCTGTCCCGCGAGCAGTACTTC
-	TRBV6-1	TRBJ1-5	-	CASSERGRRGSNQPQHF	TGTGCCAGCAGTGAAAGGGGTCGGCGCGGCAGCAATCAGCCCCAGCATTTT